This TCR beta chain is drawn from a study of cytomegalovirus exposure and HLA in healthy donors. A note on this clone: Its target is unknown. The same CDR3 also results from other DNA sequences found in this sample.

There are 15 residues in the CDR3. Germline CDR1 and CDR2: SGDLS and YYNGEE. Trimming cost V 3 bases and J 2 bases, with 14 bases left between them. As for the donors, each was a healthy bone marrow donor. Vbeta (60) and Jbeta (13) primers were used in the PCR. This table comes from immunoSEQ multiplex PCR, and its TCRdb copy is limited to in-frame clones, with some not included. The sample carries 100,000 to 150,000 clones, 17% recorded once. Overall study results and limits: Several of the most significant clusters appeared linked to common viral pathogens, based on a later analysis.

The source is a female donor in good health and CMV-seropositive. The V gene is TRBV9, the J gene TRBJ1-1; D might be TRBD1 (6 bases). Material: PBMCs. This CDR3 reads CASSAPLGGNTEAFF. CDR3 coding DNA: TGTGCCAGCAGCGCTCCCCTAGGGGGTAACACTGAAGCTTTCTTT.